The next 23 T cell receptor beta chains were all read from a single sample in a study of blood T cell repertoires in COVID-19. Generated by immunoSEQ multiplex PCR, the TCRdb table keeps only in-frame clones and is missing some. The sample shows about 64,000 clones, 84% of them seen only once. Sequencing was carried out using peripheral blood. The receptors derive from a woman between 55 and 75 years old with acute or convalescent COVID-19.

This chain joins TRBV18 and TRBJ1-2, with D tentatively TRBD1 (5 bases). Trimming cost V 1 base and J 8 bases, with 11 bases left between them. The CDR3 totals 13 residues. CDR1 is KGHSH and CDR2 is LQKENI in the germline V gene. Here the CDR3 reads CASSPLGGEGYTF. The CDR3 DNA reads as TGTGCCAGCTCACCACTCGGGGGGGAAGGCTACACCTTC.

The CDR3 DNA reads as TGTGCCAGCAGTGAGTGGGAGACTAATGAAAAACTGTTTTTT. Its protein is CASSEWETNEKLFF. The chain carries TRBV6-1 and TRBJ1-4; D remains unclear. Looked up from germline, CDR1 is MNHNS and CDR2 is SASEGT. This CDR3 region has 14 residues. V was trimmed by 3 bases and J by 2 bases, leaving 7 bases between them.

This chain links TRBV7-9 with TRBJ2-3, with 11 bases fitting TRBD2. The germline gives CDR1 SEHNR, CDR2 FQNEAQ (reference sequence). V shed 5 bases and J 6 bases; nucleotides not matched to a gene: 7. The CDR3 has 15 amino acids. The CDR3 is CASSQRASGGDTQYF. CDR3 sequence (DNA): TGTGCCAGCAGCCAACGGGCTAGCGGGGGGGATACGCAGTATTTT.

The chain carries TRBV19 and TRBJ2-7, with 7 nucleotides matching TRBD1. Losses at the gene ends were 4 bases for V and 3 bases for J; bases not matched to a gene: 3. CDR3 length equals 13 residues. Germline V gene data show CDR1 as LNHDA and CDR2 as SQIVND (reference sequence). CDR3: CASSRGQNYEQYF. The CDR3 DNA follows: TGTGCCAGTAGTAGGGGACAGAACTACGAGCAGTACTTC.

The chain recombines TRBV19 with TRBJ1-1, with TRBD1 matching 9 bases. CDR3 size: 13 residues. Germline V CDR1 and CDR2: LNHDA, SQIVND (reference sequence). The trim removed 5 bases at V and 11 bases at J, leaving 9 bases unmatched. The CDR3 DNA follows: TGTGCCAGTAGTCCAGGGACAGGGTTGAGTGCTTTCTTT. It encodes CASSPGTGLSAFF.

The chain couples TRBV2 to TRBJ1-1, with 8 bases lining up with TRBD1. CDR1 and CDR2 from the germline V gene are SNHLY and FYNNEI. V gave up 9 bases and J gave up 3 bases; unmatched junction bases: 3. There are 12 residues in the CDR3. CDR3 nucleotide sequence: TGTGCCAGTCGGGGACAGGACACTGAAGCTTTCTTT. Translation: CASRGQDTEAFF.

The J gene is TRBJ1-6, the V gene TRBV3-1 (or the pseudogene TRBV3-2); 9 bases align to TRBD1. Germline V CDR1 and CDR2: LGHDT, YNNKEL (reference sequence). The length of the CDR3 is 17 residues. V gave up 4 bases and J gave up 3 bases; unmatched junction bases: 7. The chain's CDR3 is CASSPGPGQGYNSPLHF. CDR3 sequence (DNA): TGTGCCAGCAGCCCTGGGCCGGGACAGGGCTATAATTCACCCCTCCACTTT.

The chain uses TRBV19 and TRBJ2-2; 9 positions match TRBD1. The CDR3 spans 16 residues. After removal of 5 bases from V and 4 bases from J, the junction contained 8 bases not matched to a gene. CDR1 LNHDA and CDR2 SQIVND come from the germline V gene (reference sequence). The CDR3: CASSAGQGFFTGELFF. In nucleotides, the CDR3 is TGTGCCAGTAGTGCCGGACAGGGGTTCTTCACCGGGGAGCTGTTTTTT.

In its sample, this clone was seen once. The CDR3: CASRLEGTGAGNTIYF. CDR3 DNA: TGCGCCAGCAGACTGGAGGGGACAGGGGCTGGAAACACCATATATTTT. The chain uses TRBV5-1 and TRBJ1-3; 10 bases line up with TRBD1. Germline-derived CDR1 and CDR2 are SGHRS and YFSETQ. The trim removed 5 bases at V and 2 bases at J, leaving 7 bases unmatched. The CDR3 has 16 residues.

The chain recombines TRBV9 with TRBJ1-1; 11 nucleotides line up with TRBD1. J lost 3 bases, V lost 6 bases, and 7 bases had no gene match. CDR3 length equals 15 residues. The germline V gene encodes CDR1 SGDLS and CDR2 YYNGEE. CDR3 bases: TGTGCCAGCACAAAGTTGGGACAGGGGGACACTGAAGCTTTCTTT. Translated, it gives CASTKLGQGDTEAFF.

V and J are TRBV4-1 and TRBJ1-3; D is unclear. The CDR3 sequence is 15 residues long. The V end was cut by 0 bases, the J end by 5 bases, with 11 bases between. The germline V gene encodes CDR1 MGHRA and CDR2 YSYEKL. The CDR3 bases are TGCGCCAGCAGCCAAGATCACGGACTACGAAACACCATATATTTT. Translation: CASSQDHGLRNTIYF.

In DNA form, the CDR3 reads TGTGCCAGCAGCTTAGAGGCAGGGCCCACTGAAGCTTTCTTT. This encodes CASSLEAGPTEAFF. This chain connects TRBV7-9 to TRBJ1-1; a possible D gene is TRBD1 (5 bases). There are 14 residues in the CDR3. Germline V gene data show CDR1 as SEHNR and CDR2 as FQNEAQ (reference sequence). The V gene lost 1 base and the J gene lost 4 bases, with 10 bases spanning the gap.

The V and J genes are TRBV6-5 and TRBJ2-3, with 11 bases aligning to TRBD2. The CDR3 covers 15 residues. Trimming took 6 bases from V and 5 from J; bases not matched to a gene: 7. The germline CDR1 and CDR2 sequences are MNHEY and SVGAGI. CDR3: CASRTLAGGQDTQYF. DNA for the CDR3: TGTGCCAGCAGAACATTAGCGGGGGGGCAAGATACGCAGTATTTT.

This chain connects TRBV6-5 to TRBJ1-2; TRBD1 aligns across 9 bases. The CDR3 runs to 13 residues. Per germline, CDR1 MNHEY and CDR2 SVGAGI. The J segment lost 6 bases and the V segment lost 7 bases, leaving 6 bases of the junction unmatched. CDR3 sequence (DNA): TGTGCCAGCACCCGGACAGGGGAAAATGGCTACACCTTC. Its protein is CASTRTGENGYTF.

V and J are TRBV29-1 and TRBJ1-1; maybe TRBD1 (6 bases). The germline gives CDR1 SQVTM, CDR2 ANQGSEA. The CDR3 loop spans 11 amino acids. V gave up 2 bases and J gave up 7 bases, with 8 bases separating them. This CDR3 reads CSVEPQGEAFF. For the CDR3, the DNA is TGCAGCGTTGAACCACAGGGTGAAGCTTTCTTT.

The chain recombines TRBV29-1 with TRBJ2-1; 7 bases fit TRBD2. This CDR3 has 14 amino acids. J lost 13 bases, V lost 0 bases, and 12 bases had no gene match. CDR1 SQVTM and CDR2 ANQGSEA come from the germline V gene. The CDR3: CSVEEVTGRGGQFF. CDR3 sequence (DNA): TGCAGCGTTGAAGAAGTAACGGGGAGGGGCGGACAGTTCTTC.

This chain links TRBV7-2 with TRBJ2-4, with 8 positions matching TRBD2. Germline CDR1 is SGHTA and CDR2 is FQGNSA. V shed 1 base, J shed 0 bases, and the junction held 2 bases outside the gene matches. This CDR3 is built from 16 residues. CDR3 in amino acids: CASSLEAGGAKNIQYF. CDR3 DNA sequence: TGTGCCAGCAGCTTAGAGGCGGGGGGAGCCAAAAACATTCAGTACTTC.

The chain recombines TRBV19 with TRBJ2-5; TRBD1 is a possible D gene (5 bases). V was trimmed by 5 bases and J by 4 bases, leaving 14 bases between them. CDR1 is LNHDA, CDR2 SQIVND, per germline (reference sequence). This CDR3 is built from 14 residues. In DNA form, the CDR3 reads TGTGCCAGTAGTGCTACAGGAATAGGAGAGACCCAGTACTTC. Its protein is CASSATGIGETQYF. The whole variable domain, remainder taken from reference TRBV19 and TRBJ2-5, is DGGITQSPKYLFRKEGQNVTLSCEQNLNHDAMYWYRQDPGQGLRLIYYSQIVNDFQKGDIAEGYSVSREKKESFPLTVTSAQKNPTAFYLCASSATGIGETQYFGPGTRLLVL.

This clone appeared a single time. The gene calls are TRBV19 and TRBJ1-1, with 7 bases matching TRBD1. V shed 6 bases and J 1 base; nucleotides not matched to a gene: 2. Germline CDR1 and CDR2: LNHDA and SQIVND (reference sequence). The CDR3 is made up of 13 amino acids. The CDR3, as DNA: TGTGCCAGTAGCCGGACAGGGAACACTGAAGCTTTCTTT. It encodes CASSRTGNTEAFF.

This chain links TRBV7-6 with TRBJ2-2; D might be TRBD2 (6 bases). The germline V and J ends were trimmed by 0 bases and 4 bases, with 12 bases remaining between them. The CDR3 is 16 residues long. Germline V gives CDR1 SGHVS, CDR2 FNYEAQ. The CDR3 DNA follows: TGTGCCAGCAGCTTAGCGTCGCAGGGAGGCACCGGGGAGCTGTTTTTT. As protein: CASSLASQGGTGELFF.

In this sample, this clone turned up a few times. The CDR3 DNA reads TGTGCCTGGAGTGTAGGGACAGCCTATGGCTACACCTTC. Translation: CAWSVGTAYGYTF. The chain links TRBV30 to TRBJ1-2, with 7 positions matching TRBD1. The CDR3 spans 13 residues. Germline V gene sequence: CDR1 GTSNPN, CDR2 SVGIG (reference sequence). The junction had 2 bases not matched to a gene; V was cut back by 0 bases and J by 4 bases.

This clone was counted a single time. The CDR3 sequence is CASSKRRAGNYGYTF. CDR3 DNA sequence: TGTGCCAGCAGCAAAAGAAGGGCAGGGAACTATGGCTACACCTTC. V usage is TRBV21-1 and J usage is TRBJ1-2; the D call in the table, TRBD1, was not verified against the DNA. TRBV21-1 represents a pseudogene. The CDR3 is 15 residues long.

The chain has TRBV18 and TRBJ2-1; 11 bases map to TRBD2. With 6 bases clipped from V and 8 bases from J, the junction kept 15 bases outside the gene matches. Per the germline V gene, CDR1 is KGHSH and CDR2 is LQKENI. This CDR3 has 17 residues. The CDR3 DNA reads TGTGCCAGCTCCCGCCAATATAGCGGGGGGGCTCGGGATGAGCAGTTCTTC. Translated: CASSRQYSGGARDEQFF.